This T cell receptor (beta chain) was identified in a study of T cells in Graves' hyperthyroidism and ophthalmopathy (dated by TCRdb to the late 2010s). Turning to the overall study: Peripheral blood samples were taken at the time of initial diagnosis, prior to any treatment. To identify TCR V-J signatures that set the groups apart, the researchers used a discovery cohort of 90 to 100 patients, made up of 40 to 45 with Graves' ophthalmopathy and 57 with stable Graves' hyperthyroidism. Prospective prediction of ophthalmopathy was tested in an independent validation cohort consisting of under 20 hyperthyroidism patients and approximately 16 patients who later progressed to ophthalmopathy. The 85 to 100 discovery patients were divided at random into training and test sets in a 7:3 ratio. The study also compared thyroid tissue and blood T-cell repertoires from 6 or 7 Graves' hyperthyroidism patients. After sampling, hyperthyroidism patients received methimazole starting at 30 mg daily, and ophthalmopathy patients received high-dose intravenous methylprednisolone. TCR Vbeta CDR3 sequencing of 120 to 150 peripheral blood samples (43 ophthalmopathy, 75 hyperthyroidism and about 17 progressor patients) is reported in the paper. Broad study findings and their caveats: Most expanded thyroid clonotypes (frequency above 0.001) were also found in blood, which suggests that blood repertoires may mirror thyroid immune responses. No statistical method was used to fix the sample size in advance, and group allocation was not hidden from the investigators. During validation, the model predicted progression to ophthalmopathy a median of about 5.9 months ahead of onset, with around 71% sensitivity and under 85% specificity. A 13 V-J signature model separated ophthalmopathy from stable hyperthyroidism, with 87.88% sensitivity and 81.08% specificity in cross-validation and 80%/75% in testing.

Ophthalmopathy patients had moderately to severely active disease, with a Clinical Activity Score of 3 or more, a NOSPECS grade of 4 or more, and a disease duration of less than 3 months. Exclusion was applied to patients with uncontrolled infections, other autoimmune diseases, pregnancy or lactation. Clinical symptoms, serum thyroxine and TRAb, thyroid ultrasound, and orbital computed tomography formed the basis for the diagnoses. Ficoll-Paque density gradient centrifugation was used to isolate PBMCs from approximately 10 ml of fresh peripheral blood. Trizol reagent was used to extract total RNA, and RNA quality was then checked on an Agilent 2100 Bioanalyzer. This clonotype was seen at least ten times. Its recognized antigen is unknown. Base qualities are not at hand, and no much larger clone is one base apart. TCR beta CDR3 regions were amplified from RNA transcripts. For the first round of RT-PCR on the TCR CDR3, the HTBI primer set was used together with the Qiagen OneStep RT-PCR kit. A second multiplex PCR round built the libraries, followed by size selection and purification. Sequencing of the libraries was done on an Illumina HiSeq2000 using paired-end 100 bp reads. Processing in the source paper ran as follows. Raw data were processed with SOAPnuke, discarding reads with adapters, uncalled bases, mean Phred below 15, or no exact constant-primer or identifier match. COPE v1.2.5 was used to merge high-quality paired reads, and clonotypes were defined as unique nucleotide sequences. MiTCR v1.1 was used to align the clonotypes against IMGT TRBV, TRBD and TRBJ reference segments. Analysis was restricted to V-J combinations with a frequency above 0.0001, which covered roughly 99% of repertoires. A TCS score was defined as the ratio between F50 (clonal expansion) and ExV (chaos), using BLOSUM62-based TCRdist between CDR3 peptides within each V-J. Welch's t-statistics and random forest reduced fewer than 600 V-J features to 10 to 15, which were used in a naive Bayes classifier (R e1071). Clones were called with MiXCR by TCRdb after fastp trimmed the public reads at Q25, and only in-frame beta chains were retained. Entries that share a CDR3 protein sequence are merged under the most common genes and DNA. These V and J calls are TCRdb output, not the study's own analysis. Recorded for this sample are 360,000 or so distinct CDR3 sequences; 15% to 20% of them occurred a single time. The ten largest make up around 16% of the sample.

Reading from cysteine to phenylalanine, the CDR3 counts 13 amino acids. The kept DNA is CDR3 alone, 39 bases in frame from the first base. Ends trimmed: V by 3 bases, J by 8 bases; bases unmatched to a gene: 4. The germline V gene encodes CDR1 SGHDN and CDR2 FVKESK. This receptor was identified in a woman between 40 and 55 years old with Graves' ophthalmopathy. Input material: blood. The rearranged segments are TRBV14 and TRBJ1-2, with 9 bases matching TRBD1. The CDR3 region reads CASSHGQGLGYTF. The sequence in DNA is TGTGCCAGCAGCCACGGACAGGGGTTGGGCTACACCTTC.